This is a list of T cell receptor beta chains from one sample in a study of blood T cells in healthy people across ages. TCRdb fed the 5' RACE reads into MiXCR, producing one record per CDR3 protein. The sample has around 1,900,000 distinct CDR3 sequences; about two fifths are singletons. Material: blood. These receptors were collected from a human donor in good health. CDR3s include the opening cysteine and the closing phenylalanine or tryptophan. D genes are given only for firm matches. Clone size is shown for a subset of rows, as once, few, many or a class of expanded clone.

>TRBV25-1|.|TRBD1|TRBJ1-5
CASTPRGPKHQPQHF
TGTGCCAGCACTCCCAGGGGGCCTAAACATCAGCCCCAGCATTTT
>TRBV12-3/TRBV12-4|.|.|TRBJ1-1
CASSLGVVSSEAFF
TGTGCCAGCAGTTTAGGTGTGGTTTCTTCTGAAGCTTTCTTT
>TRBV20-1|.|TRBD1|TRBJ1-1
CSASRDSFTNTEAFF
TGCAGTGCTAGCCGGGACAGCTTCACGAACACTGAAGCTTTCTTT
>TRBV5-1|few|TRBD1|TRBJ2-6
CASSLRDRLFYWGANVLTF
TGCGCCAGCAGCTTGCGGGACAGGTTATTTTATTGGGGGGCCAACGTCCTGACTTTC
>TRBV7-8|.|TRBD1|TRBJ1-2
CASSLVRTGVNIQGYTF
TGTGCCAGCAGCTTAGTCAGGACAGGGGTTAACATACAAGGCTACACCTTC
>TRBV7-2|.|.|TRBJ1-1
CASSLVRSNTEAFF
TGTGCCAGCAGCTTAGTACGGTCGAACACTGAAGCTTTCTTT
>TRBV20-1|few|.|TRBJ2-3
CSARSRDNTDTQYF
TGCAGTGCTAGGTCTAGGGATAACACAGATACGCAGTATTTT
>TRBV10-3|.|TRBD1|TRBJ1-2
CAISVQGGVYGYTF
TGTGCCATCAGTGTTCAAGGGGGCGTTTATGGCTACACCTTC
>TRBV4-3|once|.|TRBJ1-1
CASSHTDRLNTEAFF
TGCGCCAGCAGCCATACCGACCGACTGAACACTGAAGCTTTCTTT
>TRBV5-1|few|TRBD2|TRBJ2-7
CASSWGLALGNEQYF
TGCGCCAGCAGCTGGGGACTAGCCCTCGGCAACGAGCAGTACTTC
>TRBV6-2/TRBV6-3|few|TRBD1|TRBJ1-2
CASRPPGQESGYTF
TGTGCCAGCAGACCTCCGGGACAGGAATCGGGCTACACCTTC
>TRBV6-2/TRBV6-3|.|.|TRBJ2-1
CASSSQWAVGQFF
TGTGCCAGCAGTTCTCAATGGGCGGTCGGGCAGTTCTTC
>TRBV12-3/TRBV12-4|.|.|TRBJ1-2
CASSPVELYGYTF
TGTGCCAGCAGCCCCGTGGAACTCTATGGCTACACCTTC
>TRBV20-1|few|TRBD1|TRBJ2-5
CSAPWTGGETQYF
TGCAGTGCTCCCTGGACAGGGGGTGAGACCCAGTACTTC
>TRBV5-1|.|.|TRBJ2-7
CASSLRLGDEQYF
TGCGCCAGCAGCTTACGACTAGGAGACGAGCAGTACTTC
>TRBV4-1|.|.|TRBJ2-7
CASSQVLGTTNSYEQYF
TGCGCCAGCAGCCAAGTCTTGGGGACAACAAATTCCTACGAGCAGTACTTC
>TRBV2|.|.|TRBJ2-7
CASSGEPTYEQYF
TGTGCCAGCAGTGGTGAACCCACCTACGAGCAGTACTTC
>TRBV6-2/TRBV6-3|once|.|TRBJ2-7
CASSARGLPTYEQYF
TGTGCCAGCAGTGCTCGCGGACTGCCAACCTACGAGCAGTACTTC
>TRBV3-1|.|.|TRBJ2-1
CASSQGARLNEQFF
TGTGCCAGCAGCCAGGGGGCCCGGTTGAATGAGCAGTTCTTC
>TRBV2|few|.|TRBJ2-3
CASTGPLKEDTQYF
TGTGCCAGCACAGGTCCACTGAAGGAGGATACGCAGTATTTT
>TRBV4-1|few|TRBD2|TRBJ2-6
CASSLGRVGGNTRSGANVLTF
TGCGCCAGCAGCCTAGGGAGGGTTGGTGGGAATACCCGCTCTGGGGCCAACGTCCTGACTTTC
>TRBV5-1|.|.|TRBJ1-6
CASSLGQGMGNSPLHF
TGCGCCAGCAGCTTGGGGCAGGGCATGGGAAATTCACCCCTCCACTTT
>TRBV13|once|.|TRBJ2-7
CASSPGKSEQYF
TGTGCCAGCAGTCCGGGGAAATCCGAGCAGTACTTC
>TRBV27|.|.|TRBJ1-2
CASSNGPERGYTF
TGTGCCAGTTCAAATGGGCCAGAAAGAGGCTACACCTTC
>TRBV6-2/TRBV6-3|.|.|TRBJ2-7
CASSPPQAPYEQYF
TGTGCCAGCAGTCCACCCCAAGCTCCCTACGAGCAGTACTTC
>TRBV12-3/TRBV12-4|.|.|TRBJ2-6
CAGSSSGANVLTF
TGTGCCGGCAGTTCTAGTGGGGCCAACGTCCTGACTTTC
>TRBV9|.|.|TRBJ1-1
CASSARDMNTEAFF
TGTGCCAGCAGCGCCAGGGACATGAACACTGAAGCTTTCTTT
>TRBV20-1|few|TRBD2|TRBJ2-5
CSASIAGGIQETQYF
TGCAGTGCTAGTATAGCGGGGGGAATCCAAGAGACCCAGTACTTC
>TRBV7-2|few|.|TRBJ2-6
CASREGISGANVLTF
TGTGCCAGCAGGGAGGGCATCTCTGGGGCCAACGTCCTGACTTTC
>TRBV10-3|few|.|TRBJ2-3
CAISESSYTDTQYF
TGTGCCATCAGTGAGTCGTCCTACACAGATACGCAGTATTTT
>TRBV12-3/TRBV12-4|.|.|TRBJ1-5
CASSFGGRATSNQPQHF
TGTGCCAGCAGTTTCGGTGGGCGGGCCACTAGCAATCAGCCCCAGCATTTT
>TRBV20-1|few|.|TRBJ2-5
CSARRGAGGAETQYF
TGCAGTGCTAGACGGGGGGCAGGGGGCGCCGAGACCCAGTACTTC
>TRBV9|few|.|TRBJ2-1
CASSVNPSSYNEQFF
TGTGCCAGCAGCGTAAATCCTAGCTCCTACAATGAGCAGTTCTTC
>TRBV5-1|.|TRBD1|TRBJ1-2
CASSYGQGTYGYTF
TGCGCCAGCAGCTACGGACAGGGGACCTATGGCTACACCTTC
>TRBV28|.|.|TRBJ2-7
CASSFGEMREQYF
TGTGCCAGCAGTTTCGGGGAGATGCGCGAGCAGTACTTC
>TRBV4-3|.|.|TRBJ1-2
CASSQETATNYGYTF
TGCGCCAGCAGCCAAGAGACAGCCACTAACTATGGCTACACCTTC
>TRBV28|.|.|TRBJ2-3
CASSLWQGSTDTQYF
TGTGCCAGCAGTTTATGGCAGGGGAGCACAGATACGCAGTATTTT
>TRBV12-3/TRBV12-4|few|TRBD1|TRBJ2-5
CASSPTGGTQYF
TGCGCCAGCAGTCCGACAGGGGGGACCCAGTACTTC
>TRBV6-5|.|TRBD1|TRBJ1-5
CASSGRGRGQPQHF
TGTGCCAGCAGTGGCAGGGGGCGAGGTCAGCCCCAGCATTTT
>TRBV20-1|.|.|TRBJ2-2
CSAPLTGELFF
TGCAGTGCCCCCCTCACCGGGGAGCTGTTTTTT
>TRBV20-1|few|.|TRBJ2-3
CSASIQGGYTDTQYF
TGCAGTGCTTCAATTCAGGGGGGATACACAGATACGCAGTATTTT